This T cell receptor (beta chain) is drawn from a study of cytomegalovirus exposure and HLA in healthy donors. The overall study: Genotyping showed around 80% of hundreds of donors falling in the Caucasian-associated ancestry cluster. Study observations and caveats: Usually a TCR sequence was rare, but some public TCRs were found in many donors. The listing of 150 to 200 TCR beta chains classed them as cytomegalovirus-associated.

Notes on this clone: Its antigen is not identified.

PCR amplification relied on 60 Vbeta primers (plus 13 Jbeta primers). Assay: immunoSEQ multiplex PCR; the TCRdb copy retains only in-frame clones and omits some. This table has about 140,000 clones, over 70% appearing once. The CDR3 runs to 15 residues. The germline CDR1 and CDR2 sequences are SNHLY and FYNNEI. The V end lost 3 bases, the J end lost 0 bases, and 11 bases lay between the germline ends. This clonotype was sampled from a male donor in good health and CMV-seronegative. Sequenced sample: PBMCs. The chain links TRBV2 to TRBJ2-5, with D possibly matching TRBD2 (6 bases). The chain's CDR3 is CASSEGWDYQETQYF. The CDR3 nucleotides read TGTGCCAGCAGTGAGGGGTGGGACTACCAAGAGACCCAGTACTTC.